The 31 T cell receptor beta chains given below trace back to one sample, sequenced in a study of T cell repertoires in cytomegalovirus infection. Each CDR3 protein gets one entry after TCRdb re-called the reads with MiXCR. Of about a million distinct CDR3 sequences listed, around 31% are singletons. No antigen is known for these receptors. This specimen was cultured CD8+ T cells from PBMCs, taken from culture after CMV antigen stimulation. These receptors were obtained from a human donor in good health (CMV status not recorded). Some clones in this sample may be carry-over from other donors' samples.

Details on this clonotype: A read error may explain this, as a much larger clone is one base away. V gene TRBV28 combines with J gene TRBJ1-1; D gene ambiguous. Germline V CDR1 and CDR2: MDHEN, SYDVKM. The CDR3 loop spans 15 amino acids. V lost 5 bases, J lost 1 base, and 14 bases lay in between. DNA of the CDR3: TGTGCCAGCAGTCCCCCCCGTCGTAGGAACACTGAAGCTTTCTTT. Amino acids: CASSPPRRRNTEAFF.

This clonotype appeared once. The chain combines TRBV6-5 with TRBJ2-7; a possible D gene is TRBD1 (6 bases). CDR1 is MNHEY and CDR2 is SVGAGI in the germline V gene. CDR3 size: 14 residues. V lost 0 bases and J 2 bases, leaving 8 bases between the germline ends. Here the CDR3 reads CASSYSDSAYEQYF. For the CDR3, the DNA is TGTGCCAGCAGTTACTCGGACAGCGCCTACGAGCAGTACTTC.

The chain recombines TRBV6-5 with TRBJ2-1; tentative D call: TRBD1 (5 bases). Germline-derived CDR1 and CDR2 are MNHEY and SVGAGI. Trimming left V 0 bases short and J 7 bases short, with 10 bases between. This CDR3 spans 14 amino acids. CDR3 nucleotides: TGTGCCAGCAGTTACTCTCATAACAGGAATGAGCAGTTCTTC. Protein sequence: CASSYSHNRNEQFF.

The chain couples TRBV14 to TRBJ1-4; D call uncertain. This CDR3 has 15 amino acids. Germline V lookup: CDR1 SGHDN, CDR2 FVKESK. V gave up 5 bases and J gave up 3 bases, with 13 bases separating them. CDR3 sequence (DNA): TGTGCCAGCAGCTCACGGCCGCTACCTAATGAAAAACTGTTTTTT. It is translated as CASSSRPLPNEKLFF.

This clonotype was observed a few times. The gene calls are TRBV7-2 and TRBJ2-5; tentative D call: TRBD2 (7 bases). The CDR3 is 15 amino acids. Between the trimmed V and J ends, which lost 7 bases and 4 bases, there was a span of 19 bases. CDR1 and CDR2 (germline): SGHTA, FQGNSA. This CDR3 reads CASNQKGGTGETQYF. CDR3 nucleotide sequence: TGTGCCAGCAACCAAAAGGGGGGGACGGGAGAGACCCAGTACTTC.

The chain carries TRBV20-1 and TRBJ2-5; TRBD1 matches 9 bases. Trimming took 0 bases from V and 6 from J; bases not matched to a gene: 8. Germline V CDR1 and CDR2: DFQATT, SNEGSKA (reference sequence). The CDR3 is 15 amino acids. The CDR3 protein is CSARDRGTGLKTQYF. CDR3 DNA: TGCAGTGCTAGAGACAGAGGGACAGGGCTGAAGACCCAGTACTTC.

The chain couples TRBV11-2 to TRBJ1-3; D remains ambiguous. Germline V gene sequence: CDR1 SGHAT, CDR2 FQNNGV. Trimming pared 0 bases from V and 4 bases from J, leaving 10 bases between. The CDR3 is 15 amino acids. CDR3: CASSLDLGRGNTIYF. The CDR3 DNA reads as TGTGCCAGCAGCTTAGATTTAGGGCGCGGAAACACCATATATTTT.

This clonotype was seen a handful of times. The V call is TRBV4-1, the J call TRBJ2-1, with D possibly being TRBD1 (6 bases). CDR1 MGHRA and CDR2 YSYEKL come from the germline V gene. The V gene lost 4 bases and the J gene lost 8 bases, with 18 bases spanning the gap. The CDR3 is 15 residues long. The CDR3 DNA reads TGCGCCAGCAGCCGAGGGCCCCAGGGGCTGGATGAGCAGTTCTTC. Its translation: CASSRGPQGLDEQFF.

This sequence joins TRBV11-2 and TRBJ2-3; D is undetermined. The germline V gene has CDR1 SGHAT and CDR2 FQNNGV. The CDR3 consists of 10 residues. Trimming took off 8 bases at V and 6 bases at J, with 6 bases between the two ends. The CDR3 reads CASQGDTQYF. CDR3 DNA: TGTGCCAGCCAAGGCGATACGCAGTATTTT.

J is TRBJ2-5 and V is TRBV11-2; D perhaps matches TRBD1 (6 bases). This CDR3 is built from 16 residues. Germline lookup yields CDR1 SGHAT and CDR2 FQNNGV. Trimming cost V 1 base and J 1 base, with 13 bases left between them. DNA of the CDR3: TGTGCCAGCAGCTTAGGTCTCCGGGACACCCAAGAGACCCAGTACTTC. Amino acids: CASSLGLRDTQETQYF.

The chain couples TRBV3-1 to TRBJ1-2, with D unresolved. Germline CDR1 and CDR2: LGHDT and YNNKEL (reference sequence). V dropped 4 bases and J dropped 4 bases, with 13 bases sitting between them. This CDR3 is built from 14 residues. DNA for the CDR3: TGTGCCAGCAGCCCAGGACCGACCGTCTATGGCTACACCTTC. Translation gives CASSPGPTVYGYTF.

The V and J genes are TRBV28 and TRBJ1-1; TRBD1 might be the D (5 bases). Germline values: CDR1 MDHEN, CDR2 SYDVKM. The CDR3 is 14 residues long. Trimming shortened V by 5 bases and J by 1 base, and 11 bases separated the two germline ends. The CDR3 DNA is TGTGCCAGCAGTAGGGGAGTACCGAACACTGAAGCTTTCTTT. It codes for CASSRGVPNTEAFF.

The chain joins TRBV12-3 or TRBV12-4 to TRBJ2-2, with D tentatively TRBD2 (5 bases). The CDR3 contains 15 residues. Trimming shortened V by 4 bases and J by 3 bases, and 12 bases separated the two germline ends. CDR3 nucleotides: TGTGCCAGCAGTTCCGTCGAGGGATACACCGGGGAGCTGTTTTTT. Protein product: CASSSVEGYTGELFF.

This clonotype showed up just a few times. The chain recombines TRBV12-3 or TRBV12-4 with TRBJ1-4, with TRBD1 as a possible D gene (5 bases). V was trimmed by 4 bases and J by 8 bases, leaving 26 bases between them. The CDR3 runs 18 residues. This chain's CDR3 is CASSSDPAGPSGGEKLFF. In DNA form, the CDR3 reads TGTGCCAGCAGTTCCGATCCCGCGGGGCCCTCCGGAGGGGAAAAACTGTTTTTT.

Only a few counts were recorded for this clonotype. The rearrangement joins TRBV7-9 to TRBJ2-2, with D possibly matching TRBD1 (7 bases). V lost 4 bases and J 2 bases, leaving 14 bases between the germline ends. The CDR3 sequence is 16 residues long. CDR1 and CDR2 (germline): SEHNR, FQNEAQ (reference sequence). CDR3 nucleotide sequence: TGTGCCAGCAGCTCGGGGGCAGGGGGAAACACCGGGGAGCTGTTTTTT. It specifies CASSSGAGGNTGELFF.

This clonotype was seen a few times. The chain is built from TRBV7-6 and TRBJ2-2; D might be TRBD1 (6 bases). Germline V CDR1 and CDR2: SGHVS, FNYEAQ. This CDR3 has 16 residues. V was shortened by 6 bases and J by 2 bases, with 16 bases between the two germline ends. DNA of the CDR3: TGTGCCAGCAGATCTCCGGGACAAAAAAACACCGGGGAGCTGTTTTTT. Translating it yields CASRSPGQKNTGELFF.

The chain carries TRBV9 and TRBJ1-1; D uncertain. Germline CDR1 and CDR2: SGDLS and YYNGEE. CDR3 length: 13 amino acids. Deletions cut 0 bases from V and 4 bases from J, with 7 bases between. The DNA for the CDR3 is TGTGCCAGCAGCGTAGTTCATACCACTGAAGCTTTCTTT. Translating it yields CASSVVHTTEAFF. The full variable domain, completed using reference TRBV9 and TRBJ1-1, is DSGVTQTPKHLITATGQRVTLRCSPRSGDLSVYWYQQSLDQGLQFLIQYYNGEERAKGNILERFSAQQFPDLHSELNLSSLELGDSALYFCASSVVHTTEAFFGQGTRLTVV.

The rearrangement links TRBV6-8 to TRBJ2-7; 11 positions match TRBD1. CDR1 and CDR2 from the germline V gene are MNHGY and SAAAGT. CDR3 length equals 14 residues. The CDR3 sequence is CASSGWTGGYEQHV. Here the CDR3 DNA reads TGTGCCAGCAGTGGCTGGACAGGGGGCTACGAGCAGCACGTC.

This rearrangement joins TRBV5-4 to TRBJ1-2, with 11 bases aligning to TRBD1. The CDR3 has 16 amino acids. The germline V gene has CDR1 SGHNT and CDR2 YYREEE (reference sequence). Trimming at V came to 4 bases and at J to 6 bases, leaving 11 bases not matched to a gene. The CDR3 region has the DNA TGTGCCAGCAGCCCCCCGGCCGGGACAGGGGGGGATGGCTACACCTTC. This codes for CASSPPAGTGGDGYTF.

A single count supports this clonotype. This sequence joins TRBV5-1 and TRBJ1-1, with a possible D match to TRBD1 (5 bases). The V gene lost 5 bases and the J gene lost 5 bases, with 10 bases spanning the gap. The length of the CDR3 is 12 residues. The germline V gene encodes CDR1 SGHRS and CDR2 YFSETQ. The CDR3 region is CASRAGRTEAFF. The CDR3 coding sequence is TGCGCCAGCAGGGCAGGGCGAACTGAAGCTTTCTTT.

The V call is TRBV11-2, the J call TRBJ2-1, with TRBD2 matching 7 bases. CDR1 SGHAT and CDR2 FQNNGV come from the germline V gene. There are 16 residues in the CDR3. Trimming removed 1 base from V and 5 bases from J; junction bases left unmatched: 8. CDR3 nucleotides: TGTGCCAGCAGCTTAGGGCTTCGGACTAGTCACAATGAGCAGTTCTTC. It encodes CASSLGLRTSHNEQFF.

This clonotype was picked up a small number of times. V usage is TRBV12-3 or TRBV12-4 and J usage is TRBJ1-2; no reliable D call. V lost 10 bases, J lost 4 bases, and 25 bases lay in between. The CDR3 totals 16 residues. CDR3 sequence: CATSKRVDLRGYGYTF. DNA of the CDR3: TGTGCCACTTCGAAAAGAGTGGACCTTCGCGGCTATGGCTACACCTTC.

This clonotype was counted a few times. The chain couples TRBV19 to TRBJ1-1; TRBD1 aligns across 7 bases. Losses at the gene ends were 5 bases for V and 3 bases for J; bases not matched to a gene: 9. Germline-derived CDR1 and CDR2 are LNHDA and SQIVND (reference sequence). The CDR3 runs to 15 residues. The CDR3 protein is CASSPRDRVYTEAFF. The CDR3 bases are TGTGCCAGTAGTCCAAGGGACAGAGTGTACACTGAAGCTTTCTTT.

There are a few counts of this clonotype. J is TRBJ1-4 and V is TRBV4-3; 7 bases line up with TRBD1. J was trimmed by 3 bases and V by 1 base; bases with no gene match: 5. This CDR3 contains 16 residues. The germline CDR1 and CDR2 sequences are LGHNA and YSLEER. CDR3 loop: CASSQVTGQSNEKLFF. CDR3 sequence (DNA): TGCGCCAGCAGCCAAGTAACGGGACAGTCTAATGAAAAACTGTTTTTT.

This clonotype was seen more than once but under ten times. The chain joins TRBV19 to TRBJ1-1; a weak D match, TRBD1 (6 bases). This CDR3 is 15 amino acids long. The germline V and J ends were trimmed by 3 bases and 2 bases, with 13 bases remaining between them. In germline, CDR1 is LNHDA, CDR2 SQIVND (reference sequence). The CDR3 here is CASSIYGTSNTEAFF. CDR3 bases: TGTGCCAGTAGTATTTACGGGACATCCAACACTGAAGCTTTCTTT.

The rearrangement joins TRBV19 to TRBJ1-2, with D tentatively TRBD1 (6 bases). Germline-derived CDR1 and CDR2 are LNHDA and SQIVND (reference sequence). V lost 8 bases and J 0 bases, leaving 13 bases between the germline ends. This CDR3 has 14 amino acids. This CDR3 is CASRDTRTNYGYTF. The CDR3 region has the DNA TGTGCCAGTCGGGACACAAGGACTAACTATGGCTACACCTTC. The whole variable domain, filled in from reference TRBV19 and TRBJ1-2, reads DGGITQSPKYLFRKEGQNVTLSCEQNLNHDAMYWYRQDPGQGLRLIYYSQIVNDFQKGDIAEGYSVSREKKESFPLTVTSAQKNPTAFYLCASRDTRTNYGYTFGSGTRLTVV.

This clonotype appeared once. The chain couples TRBV7-2 to TRBJ1-2; 11 bases map to TRBD1. CDR3 size: 16 residues. Germline lookup yields CDR1 SGHTA and CDR2 FQGNSA. With V trimmed by 3 bases and J by 1 base, 4 bases remained unmatched. This CDR3 reads CASSFLGQGDNYGYTF. The CDR3 nucleotides are TGTGCCAGCAGCTTCCTGGGACAGGGGGATAACTATGGCTACACCTTC.

This clonotype showed up just a few times. This chain joins TRBV7-6 and TRBJ1-5; the D gene is possibly TRBD1 (6 bases). The CDR3 loop spans 16 amino acids. With 4 bases removed from V and 0 bases from J, the gap between germline ends came to 13 bases. Germline V gives CDR1 SGHVS, CDR2 FNYEAQ. CDR3 coding DNA: TGTGCCAGCAGCTCACCTCAGGGGAATAGCAATCAGCCCCAGCATTTT. Its protein product is CASSSPQGNSNQPQHF.

V gene TRBV7-9 combines with J gene TRBJ2-7; D might be TRBD1 or TRBD2, each matching 5 bases. Germline-derived CDR1 and CDR2 are SEHNR and FQNEAQ (reference sequence). CDR3 size: 14 residues. V gave up 5 bases and J gave up 2 bases, with 13 bases separating them. DNA of the CDR3: TGTGCCAGCAGCGCCGGGACCAAAACCTACGAGCAGTACTTC. Translating it yields CASSAGTKTYEQYF. Full variable domain (remainder filled in from reference TRBV7-9 and TRBJ2-7): DTGVSQNPRHKITKRGQNVTFRCDPISEHNRLYWYRQTLGQGPEFLTYFQNEAQLEKSRLLSDRFSAERPKGSFSTLEIQRTEQGDSAMYLCASSAGTKTYEQYFGPGTRLTVT.

The V and J genes are TRBV12-3 or TRBV12-4 and TRBJ2-2; 8 bases agree with TRBD1. The CDR3 loop spans 16 amino acids. Germline trimming cut 6 bases from V and 6 bases from J; bases unmatched to any gene: 12. The CDR3 loop reads CASSRTGRKWSGELFF. Written as DNA, the CDR3 is TGTGCCAGCAGCCGGACAGGGAGGAAATGGTCCGGGGAGCTGTTTTTT.

There are a few counts of this clonotype. This chain links TRBV4-1 with TRBJ1-1; 10 nucleotides line up with TRBD1. The V gene's germline CDR1 is MGHRA and CDR2 YSYEKL. The ends lost 5 bases at V and 10 bases at J; junction bases unmatched: 7. This CDR3 comprises 13 residues. The CDR3 is CASSETGGEGAFF. DNA of the CDR3: TGCGCCAGCAGCGAGACAGGGGGCGAAGGAGCTTTCTTT.